This T cell receptor beta chain was identified during a study of cytomegalovirus exposure and HLA in healthy donors. Study-wide results and caveats: Exclusion applied to some V segments, including TRBV6-2 and TRBV6-3, as they were indistinguishable. Most sequenced TCRs were rare (though some public TCRs occurred in many donors).

Germline V lookup: CDR1 MDHEN, CDR2 SYDVKM. The CDR3 consists of 16 residues. The germline V and J ends were trimmed by 3 bases and 2 bases, with 17 bases remaining between them. Comments on this clone: Its antigen is currently unknown.

PCR involved 60 Vbeta and 13 Jbeta primers. Sequencing was performed with immunoSEQ multiplex PCR; in TCRdb, only in-frame clones are kept and a portion is missing. The table includes about 99,000 clones, 70% to 85% detected once. The sequenced material came from PBMCs. The clonotype originates from a woman between 18 and 29 years old in good health and CMV-seropositive. The chain is built from TRBV28 and TRBJ2-7, with a tentative D call TRBD1 (6 bases). CDR3: CASSFFTYRAAYEQYF. For the CDR3, the DNA is TGTGCCAGCAGTTTCTTTACCTACAGGGCCGCCTACGAGCAGTACTTC.